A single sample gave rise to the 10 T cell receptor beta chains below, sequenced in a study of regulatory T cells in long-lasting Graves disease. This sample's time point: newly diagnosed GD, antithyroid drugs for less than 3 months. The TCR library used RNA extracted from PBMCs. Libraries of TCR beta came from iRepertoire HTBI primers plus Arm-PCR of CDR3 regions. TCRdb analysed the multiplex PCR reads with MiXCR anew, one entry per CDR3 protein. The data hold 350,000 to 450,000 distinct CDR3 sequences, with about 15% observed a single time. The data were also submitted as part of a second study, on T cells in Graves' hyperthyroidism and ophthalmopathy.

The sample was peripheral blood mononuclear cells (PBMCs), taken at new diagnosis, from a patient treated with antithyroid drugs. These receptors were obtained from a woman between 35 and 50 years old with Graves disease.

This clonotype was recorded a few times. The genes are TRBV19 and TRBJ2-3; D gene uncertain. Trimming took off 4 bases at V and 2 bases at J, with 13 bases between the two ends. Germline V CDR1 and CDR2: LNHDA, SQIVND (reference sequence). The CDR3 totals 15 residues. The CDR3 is CASSNWETLTDTQYF. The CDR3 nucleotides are TGTGCCAGTAGTAATTGGGAAACCCTCACAGATACGCAGTATTTT.

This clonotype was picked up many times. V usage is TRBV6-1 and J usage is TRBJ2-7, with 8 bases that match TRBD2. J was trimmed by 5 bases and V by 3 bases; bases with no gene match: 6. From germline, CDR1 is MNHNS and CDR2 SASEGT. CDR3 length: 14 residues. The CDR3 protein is CASSEVGTSHEQYF. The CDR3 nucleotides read TGTGCCAGCAGTGAGGTCGGGACTAGTCACGAGCAGTACTTC.

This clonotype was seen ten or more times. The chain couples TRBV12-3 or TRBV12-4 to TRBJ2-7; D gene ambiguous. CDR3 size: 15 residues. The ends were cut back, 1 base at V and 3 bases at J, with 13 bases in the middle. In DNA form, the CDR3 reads TGTGCCAGCAGTTTAGAAAGGGTAGAAGACTACGAGCAGTACTTC. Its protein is CASSLERVEDYEQYF.

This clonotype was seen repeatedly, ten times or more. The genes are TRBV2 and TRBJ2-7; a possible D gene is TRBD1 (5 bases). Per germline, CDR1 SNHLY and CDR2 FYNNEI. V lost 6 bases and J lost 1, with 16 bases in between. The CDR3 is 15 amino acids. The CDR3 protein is CASSRAGQGSYEQYF. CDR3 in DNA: TGTGCCAGCAGCCGGGCTGGGCAGGGATCCTACGAGCAGTACTTC.

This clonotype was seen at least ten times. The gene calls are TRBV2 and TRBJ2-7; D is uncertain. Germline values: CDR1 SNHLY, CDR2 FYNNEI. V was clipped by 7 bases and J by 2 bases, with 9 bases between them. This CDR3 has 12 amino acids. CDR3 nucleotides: TGTGCCAGCACGCTTACGACCTACGAGCAGTACTTC. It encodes CASTLTTYEQYF.

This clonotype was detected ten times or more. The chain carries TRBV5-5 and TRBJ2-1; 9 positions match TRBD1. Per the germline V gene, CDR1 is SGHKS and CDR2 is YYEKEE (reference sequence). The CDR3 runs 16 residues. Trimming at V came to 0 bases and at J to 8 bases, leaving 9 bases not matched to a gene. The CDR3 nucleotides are TGTGCCAGCAGCTTGGGGGACAGGGTACAGTTTGATGAGCAGTTCTTC. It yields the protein CASSLGDRVQFDEQFF.

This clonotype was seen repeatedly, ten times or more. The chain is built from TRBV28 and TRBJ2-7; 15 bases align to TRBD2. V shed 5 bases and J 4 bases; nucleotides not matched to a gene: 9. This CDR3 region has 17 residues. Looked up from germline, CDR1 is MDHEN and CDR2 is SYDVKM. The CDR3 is CASSTWTSGRAVYEQYF. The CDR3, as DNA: TGTGCCAGCAGTACCTGGACTAGCGGGAGGGCCGTGTACGAGCAGTACTTC.

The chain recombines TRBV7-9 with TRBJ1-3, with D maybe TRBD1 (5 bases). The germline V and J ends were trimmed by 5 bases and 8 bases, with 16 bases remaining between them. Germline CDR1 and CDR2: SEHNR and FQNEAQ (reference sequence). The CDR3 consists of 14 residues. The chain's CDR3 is CASSPRGNVHTIYF. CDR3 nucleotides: TGTGCCAGCAGCCCTAGGGGAAACGTGCACACCATATATTTT.

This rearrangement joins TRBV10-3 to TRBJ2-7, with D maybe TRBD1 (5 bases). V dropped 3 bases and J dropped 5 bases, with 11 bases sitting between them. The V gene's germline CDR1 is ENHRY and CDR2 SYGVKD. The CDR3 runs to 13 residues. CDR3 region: CAISDRGEDEQYF. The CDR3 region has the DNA TGTGCCATCAGTGATAGGGGTGAGGACGAGCAGTACTTC.

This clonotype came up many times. In nucleotides, the CDR3 is TGCAGCGTAGGACAGGGACTAGCTTTCGACAATGAGCAGTTCTTC. Protein sequence: CSVGQGLAFDNEQFF. V usage is TRBV29-1 and J usage is TRBJ2-1; tentatively, D is TRBD2 (9 bases). The CDR3 sequence is 15 residues long. The V and J ends lost 6 bases and 5 bases respectively, with 20 bases between them. Per the germline V gene, CDR1 is SQVTM and CDR2 is ANQGSEA.